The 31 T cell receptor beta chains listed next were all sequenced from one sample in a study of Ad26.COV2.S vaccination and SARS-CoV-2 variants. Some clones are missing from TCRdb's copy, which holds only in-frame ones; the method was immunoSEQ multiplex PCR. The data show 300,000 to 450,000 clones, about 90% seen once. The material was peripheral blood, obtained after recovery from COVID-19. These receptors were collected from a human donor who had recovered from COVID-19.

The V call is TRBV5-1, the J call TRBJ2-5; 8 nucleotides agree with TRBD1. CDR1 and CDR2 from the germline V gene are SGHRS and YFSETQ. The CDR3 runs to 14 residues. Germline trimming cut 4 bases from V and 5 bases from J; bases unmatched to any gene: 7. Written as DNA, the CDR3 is TGCGCCAGCAGCGTTGGACAGGGCGGGGAGACCCAGTACTTC. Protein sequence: CASSVGQGGETQYF.

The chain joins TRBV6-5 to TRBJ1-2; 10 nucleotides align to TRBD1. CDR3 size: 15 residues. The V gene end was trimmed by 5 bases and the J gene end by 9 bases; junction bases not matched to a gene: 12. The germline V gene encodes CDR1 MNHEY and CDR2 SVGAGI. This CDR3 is CASSPRGQGVLSYTF. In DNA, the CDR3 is TGTGCCAGCAGTCCGAGAGGACAGGGGGTTCTTAGCTACACCTTC.

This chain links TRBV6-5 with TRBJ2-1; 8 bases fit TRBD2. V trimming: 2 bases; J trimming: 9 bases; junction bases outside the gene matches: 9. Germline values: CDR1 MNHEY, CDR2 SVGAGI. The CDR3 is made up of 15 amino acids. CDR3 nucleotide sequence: TGTGCCAGCAGTTACGAAGGGACTAGTTGGGGTGAGCAGTTCTTC. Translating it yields CASSYEGTSWGEQFF.

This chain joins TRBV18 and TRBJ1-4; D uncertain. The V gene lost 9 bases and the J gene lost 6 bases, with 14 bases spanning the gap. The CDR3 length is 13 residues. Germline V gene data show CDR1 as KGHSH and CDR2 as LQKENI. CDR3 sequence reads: CASTLDLDEKLFF. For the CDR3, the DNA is TGTGCCAGTACCTTGGATTTAGATGAAAAACTGTTTTTT.

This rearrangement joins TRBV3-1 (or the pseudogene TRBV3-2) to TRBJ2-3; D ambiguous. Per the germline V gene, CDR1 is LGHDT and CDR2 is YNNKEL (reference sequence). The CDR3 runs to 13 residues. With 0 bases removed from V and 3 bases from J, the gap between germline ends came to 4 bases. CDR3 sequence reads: CASSQDHTDTQYF. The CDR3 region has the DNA TGTGCCAGCAGCCAAGACCATACAGATACGCAGTATTTT.

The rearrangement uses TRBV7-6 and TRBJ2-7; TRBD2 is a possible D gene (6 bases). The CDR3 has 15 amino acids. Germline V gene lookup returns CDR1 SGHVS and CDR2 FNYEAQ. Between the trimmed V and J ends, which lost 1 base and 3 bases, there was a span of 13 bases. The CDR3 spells CASSLEAGNSYEQYF. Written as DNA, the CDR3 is TGTGCCAGCAGCTTAGAGGCGGGGAACAGCTACGAGCAGTACTTC.

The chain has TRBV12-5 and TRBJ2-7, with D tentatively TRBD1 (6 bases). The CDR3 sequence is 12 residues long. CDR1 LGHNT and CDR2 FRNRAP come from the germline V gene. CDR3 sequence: CATQGSTYEQYF. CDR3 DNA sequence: TGTGCCACACAGGGCTCAACCTACGAGCAGTACTTC.

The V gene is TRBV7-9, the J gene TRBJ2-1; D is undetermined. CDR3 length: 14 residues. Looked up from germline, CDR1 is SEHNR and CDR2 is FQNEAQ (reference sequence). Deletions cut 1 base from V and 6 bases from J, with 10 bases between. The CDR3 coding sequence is TGTGCCAGCAGCTTAGGCAACCGGGTCAATGAGCAGTTCTTC. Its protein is CASSLGNRVNEQFF.

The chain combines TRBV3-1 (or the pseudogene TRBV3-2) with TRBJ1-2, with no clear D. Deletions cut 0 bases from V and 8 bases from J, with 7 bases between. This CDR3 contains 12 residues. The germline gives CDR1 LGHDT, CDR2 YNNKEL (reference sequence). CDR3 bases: TGTGCCAGCAGCCAAGATCAGCGGGGCTACACCTTC. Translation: CASSQDQRGYTF.

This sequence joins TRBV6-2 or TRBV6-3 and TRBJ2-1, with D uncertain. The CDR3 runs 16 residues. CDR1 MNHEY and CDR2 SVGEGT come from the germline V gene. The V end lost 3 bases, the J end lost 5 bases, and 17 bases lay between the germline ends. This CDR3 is CASSYTRRLDDNEQFF. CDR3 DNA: TGTGCCAGCAGTTATACTCGGCGGCTCGACGACAATGAGCAGTTCTTC.

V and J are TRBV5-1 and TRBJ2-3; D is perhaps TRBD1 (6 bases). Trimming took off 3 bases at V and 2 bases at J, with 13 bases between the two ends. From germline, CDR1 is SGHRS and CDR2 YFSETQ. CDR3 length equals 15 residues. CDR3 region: CASSSSGQTTDTQYF. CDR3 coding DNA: TGCGCCAGCAGCTCCTCTGGACAGACCACAGATACGCAGTATTTT.

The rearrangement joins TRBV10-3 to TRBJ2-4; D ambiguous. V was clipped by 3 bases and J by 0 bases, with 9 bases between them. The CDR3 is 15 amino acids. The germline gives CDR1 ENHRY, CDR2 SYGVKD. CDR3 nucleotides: TGTGCCATCAGTGACAGCCAAAGAGCCAAAAACATTCAGTACTTC. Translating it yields CAISDSQRAKNIQYF.

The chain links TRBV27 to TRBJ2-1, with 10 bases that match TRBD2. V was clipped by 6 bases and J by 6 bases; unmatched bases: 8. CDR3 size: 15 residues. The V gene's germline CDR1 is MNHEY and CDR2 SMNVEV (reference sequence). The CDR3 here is CASRPERGGVNEQFF. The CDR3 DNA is TGTGCCAGCAGGCCCGAGCGGGGGGGCGTCAATGAGCAGTTCTTC.

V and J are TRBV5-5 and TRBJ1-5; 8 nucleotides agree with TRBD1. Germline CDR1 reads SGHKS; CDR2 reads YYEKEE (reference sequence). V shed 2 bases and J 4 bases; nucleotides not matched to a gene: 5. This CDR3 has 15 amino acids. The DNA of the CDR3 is TGTGCCAGCAGCTTTGGACAGGGTAGAAATCAGCCCCAGCATTTT. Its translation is CASSFGQGRNQPQHF. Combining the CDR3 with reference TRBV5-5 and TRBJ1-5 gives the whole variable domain DAGVTQSPTHLIKTRGQQVTLRCSPISGHKSVSWYQQVLGQGPQFIFQYYEKEERGRGNFPDRFSARQFPNYSSELNVNALLLGDSALYLCASSFGQGRNQPQHFGDGTRLSIL.

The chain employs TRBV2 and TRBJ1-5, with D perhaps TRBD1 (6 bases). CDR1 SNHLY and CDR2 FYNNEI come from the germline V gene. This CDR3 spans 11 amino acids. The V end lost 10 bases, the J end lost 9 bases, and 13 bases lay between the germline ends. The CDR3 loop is CAIRGAAPQHF. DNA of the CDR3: TGTGCCATAAGGGGGGCCGCGCCCCAGCATTTT.

CDR3 protein: CASSRVTPGSTDTQYF. DNA for the CDR3: TGCGCCAGCAGCCGCGTCACCCCGGGGAGCACAGATACGCAGTATTTT. This chain joins TRBV5-1 and TRBJ2-3, with D perhaps TRBD2 (5 bases). Trimming took off 4 bases at V and 0 bases at J, with 15 bases between the two ends. The CDR3 spans 16 residues. The V gene's germline CDR1 is SGHRS and CDR2 YFSETQ.

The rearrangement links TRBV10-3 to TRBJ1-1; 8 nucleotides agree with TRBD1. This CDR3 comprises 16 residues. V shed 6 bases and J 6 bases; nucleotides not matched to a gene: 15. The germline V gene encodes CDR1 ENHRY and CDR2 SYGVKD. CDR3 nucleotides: TGTGCCATCAGGGTGCAGGGGGCGGGTCAAAGCTCTGAAGCTTTCTTT. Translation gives CAIRVQGAGQSSEAFF.

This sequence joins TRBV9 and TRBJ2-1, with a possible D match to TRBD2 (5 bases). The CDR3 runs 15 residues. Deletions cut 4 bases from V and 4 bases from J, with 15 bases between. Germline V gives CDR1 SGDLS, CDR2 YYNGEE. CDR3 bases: TGTGCCAGCAGCCCAGAGGGTCCGCCTTACAATGAGCAGTTCTTC. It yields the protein CASSPEGPPYNEQFF.

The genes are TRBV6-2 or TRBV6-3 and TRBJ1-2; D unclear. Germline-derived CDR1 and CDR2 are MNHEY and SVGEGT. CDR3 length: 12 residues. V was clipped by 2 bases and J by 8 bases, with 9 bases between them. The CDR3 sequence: CASSYERVGYTF. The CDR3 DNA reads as TGTGCCAGCAGTTACGAACGGGTCGGCTACACCTTC.

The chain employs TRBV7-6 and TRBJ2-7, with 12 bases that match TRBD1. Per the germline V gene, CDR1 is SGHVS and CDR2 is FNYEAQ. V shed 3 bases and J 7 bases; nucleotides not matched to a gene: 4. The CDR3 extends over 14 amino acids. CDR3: CASSLGQGAEEQYF. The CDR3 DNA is TGTGCCAGCAGCTTGGGACAGGGGGCGGAAGAGCAGTACTTC.

The CDR3 DNA reads as TGTGCCAGCAGCCCTTTGTCGGTGGGGGGAGTTGGCTACACCTTC. Its translation is CASSPLSVGGVGYTF. The chain couples TRBV5-6 to TRBJ1-2; perhaps TRBD1 as D (5 bases). This CDR3 has 15 amino acids. Germline V lookup: CDR1 SGHDT, CDR2 YYEEEE. V gave up 4 bases and J gave up 7 bases, with 20 bases separating them.

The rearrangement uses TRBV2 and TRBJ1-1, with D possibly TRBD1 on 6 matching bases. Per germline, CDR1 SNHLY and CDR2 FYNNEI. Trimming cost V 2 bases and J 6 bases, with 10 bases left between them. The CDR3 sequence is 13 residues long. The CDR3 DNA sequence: TGTGCCAGCAGTGAACAGGGGATGGCTGAAGCTTTCTTT. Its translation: CASSEQGMAEAFF.

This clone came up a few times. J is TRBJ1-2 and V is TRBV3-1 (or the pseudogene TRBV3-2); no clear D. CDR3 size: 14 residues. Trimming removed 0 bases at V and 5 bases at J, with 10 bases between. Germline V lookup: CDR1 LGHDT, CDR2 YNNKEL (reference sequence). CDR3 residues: CASSQDPSWYGYTF. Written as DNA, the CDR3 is TGTGCCAGCAGCCAAGATCCCAGTTGGTATGGCTACACCTTC.

The chain's CDR3 is CASSVAEFGAGAMNTEAFF. The CDR3 nucleotides read TGTGCCAGCAGCGTAGCGGAGTTTGGGGCCGGTGCCATGAACACTGAAGCTTTCTTT. V and J are TRBV9 and TRBJ1-1; weak D call: TRBD1 (5 bases). Trimming stripped 0 bases from V and 0 bases from J, with 21 bases between. The CDR3 length is 19 residues. Germline V gives CDR1 SGDLS, CDR2 YYNGEE. The full variable domain, rest sourced from reference TRBV9 and TRBJ1-1, is DSGVTQTPKHLITATGQRVTLRCSPRSGDLSVYWYQQSLDQGLQFLIQYYNGEERAKGNILERFSAQQFPDLHSELNLSSLELGDSALYFCASSVAEFGAGAMNTEAFFGQGTRLTVV.

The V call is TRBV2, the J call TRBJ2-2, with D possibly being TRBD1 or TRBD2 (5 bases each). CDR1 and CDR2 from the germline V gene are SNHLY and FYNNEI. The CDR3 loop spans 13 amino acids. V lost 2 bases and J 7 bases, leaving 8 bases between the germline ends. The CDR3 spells CASSEWGNGELFF. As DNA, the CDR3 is TGTGCCAGCAGTGAATGGGGGAACGGGGAGCTGTTTTTT.

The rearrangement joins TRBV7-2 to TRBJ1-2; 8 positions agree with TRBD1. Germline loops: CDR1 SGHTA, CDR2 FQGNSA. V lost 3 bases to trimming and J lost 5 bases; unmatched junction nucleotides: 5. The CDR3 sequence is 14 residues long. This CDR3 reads CASSLMGQAYGYTF. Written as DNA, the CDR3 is TGTGCCAGCAGCTTGATGGGACAGGCATATGGCTACACCTTC.

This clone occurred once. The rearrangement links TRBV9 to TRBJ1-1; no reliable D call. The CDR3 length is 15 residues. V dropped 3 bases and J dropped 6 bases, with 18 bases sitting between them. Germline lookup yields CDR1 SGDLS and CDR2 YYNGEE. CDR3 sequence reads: CASSALSRRSAEAFF. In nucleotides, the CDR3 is TGTGCCAGCAGCGCGCTTTCTAGACGGAGCGCTGAAGCTTTCTTT.

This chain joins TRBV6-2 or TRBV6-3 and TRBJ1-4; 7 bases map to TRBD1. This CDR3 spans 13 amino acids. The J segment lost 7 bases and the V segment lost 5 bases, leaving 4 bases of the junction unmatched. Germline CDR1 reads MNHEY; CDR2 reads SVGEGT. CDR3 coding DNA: TGTGCCAGCAGTACCACAGGGGTTGAAAAACTGTTTTTT. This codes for CASSTTGVEKLFF.

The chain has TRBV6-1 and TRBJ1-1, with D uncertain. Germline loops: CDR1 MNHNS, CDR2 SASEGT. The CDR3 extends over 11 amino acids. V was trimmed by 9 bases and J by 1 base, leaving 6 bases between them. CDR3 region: CASIGNTEAFF. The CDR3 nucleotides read TGTGCCAGTATAGGGAACACTGAAGCTTTCTTT.

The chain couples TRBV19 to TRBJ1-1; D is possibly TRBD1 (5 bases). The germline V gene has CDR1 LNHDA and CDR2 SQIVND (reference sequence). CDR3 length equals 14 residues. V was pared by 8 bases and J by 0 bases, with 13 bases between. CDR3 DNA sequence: TGTGCCAGTCAGGGTTTTAGTATGAACACTGAAGCTTTCTTT. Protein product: CASQGFSMNTEAFF.

The CDR3 sequence is CASTLYTGIGQSGANVLTF. Written as DNA, the CDR3 is TGTGCCAGCACCCTATACACAGGGATTGGTCAGTCTGGGGCCAACGTCCTGACTTTC. The chain uses TRBV2 and TRBJ2-6, with D perhaps matching TRBD1 (6 bases). The CDR3 contains 19 residues. Germline V lookup: CDR1 SNHLY, CDR2 FYNNEI. Trimming left V 7 bases short and J 1 base short, with 23 bases between. Full variable domain (rest looked up from reference TRBV2 and TRBJ2-6): EPEVTQTPSHQVTQMGQEVILRCVPISNHLYFYWYRQILGQKVEFLVSFYNNEISEKSEIFDDQFSVERPDGSNFTLKIRSTKLEDSAMYFCASTLYTGIGQSGANVLTFGAGSRLTVL.